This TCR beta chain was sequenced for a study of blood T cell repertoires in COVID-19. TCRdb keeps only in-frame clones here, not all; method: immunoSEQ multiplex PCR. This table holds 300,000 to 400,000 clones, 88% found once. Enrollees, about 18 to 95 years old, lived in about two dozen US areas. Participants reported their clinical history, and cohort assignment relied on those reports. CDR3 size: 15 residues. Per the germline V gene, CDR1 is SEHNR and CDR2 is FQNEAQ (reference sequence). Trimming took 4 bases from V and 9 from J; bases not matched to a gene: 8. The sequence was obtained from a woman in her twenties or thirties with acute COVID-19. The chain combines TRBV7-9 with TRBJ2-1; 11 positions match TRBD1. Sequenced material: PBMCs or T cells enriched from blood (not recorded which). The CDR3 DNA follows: TGTGCCAGCAGCTCCGGACAGGGGGCGGAGAGTGAGCAGTTCTTC. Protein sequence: CASSSGQGAESEQFF.